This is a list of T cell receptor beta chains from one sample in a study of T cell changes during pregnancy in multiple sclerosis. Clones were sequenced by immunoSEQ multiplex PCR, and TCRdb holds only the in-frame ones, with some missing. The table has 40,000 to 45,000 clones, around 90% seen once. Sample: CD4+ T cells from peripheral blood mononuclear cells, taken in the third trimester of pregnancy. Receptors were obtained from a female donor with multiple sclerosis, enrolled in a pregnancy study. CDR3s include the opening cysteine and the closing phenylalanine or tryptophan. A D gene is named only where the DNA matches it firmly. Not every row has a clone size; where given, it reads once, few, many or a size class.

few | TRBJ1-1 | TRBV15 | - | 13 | CATSRGVNTEAFF | TGTGCCACCAGCAGAGGAGTGAACACTGAAGCTTTCTTT
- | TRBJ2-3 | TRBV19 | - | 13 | CASSVDRQDTQYF | TGTGCCAGTAGTGTGGACAGACAGGATACGCAGTATTTT
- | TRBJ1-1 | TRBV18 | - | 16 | CASSPQRGRGGTEAFF | TGTGCCAGCTCACCACAGAGAGGGAGAGGCGGCACTGAAGCTTTCTTT
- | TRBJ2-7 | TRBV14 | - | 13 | CASSRTPLNEQYF | TGTGCCAGCAGCCGGACACCCCTAAACGAGCAGTACTTC
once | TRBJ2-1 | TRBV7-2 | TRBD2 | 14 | CASSSGLAGGVLFF | TGTGCCAGCAGCTCGGGACTAGCGGGAGGGGTGTTGTTCTTC
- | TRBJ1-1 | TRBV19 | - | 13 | CASREQWNTEAFF | TGTGCCAGCAGAGAACAGTGGAACACTGAAGCTTTCTTT
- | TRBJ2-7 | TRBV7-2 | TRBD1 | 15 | CASSFSGTDAYEQYF | TGTGCCAGCAGCTTTAGTGGGACAGATGCCTACGAGCAGTACTTC
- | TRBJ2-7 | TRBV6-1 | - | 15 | CASSPKPGGLSEQYF | TGTGCCAGCTCACCCAAGCCCGGGGGATTGAGCGAGCAGTACTTC
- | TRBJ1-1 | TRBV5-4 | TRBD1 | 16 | CASSFNRGQGGTEAFF | TGTGCCAGCAGCTTTAACAGGGGGCAGGGGGGCACTGAAGCTTTCTTT
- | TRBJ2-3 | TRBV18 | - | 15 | CASSPLAGVTDTQYF | TGTGCCAGCTCACCATTGGCAGGGGTGACAGATACGCAGTATTTT
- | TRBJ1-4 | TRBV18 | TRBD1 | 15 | CASSLQTGSTEKLFF | TGTGCCAGCTCATTGCAGACAGGGTCGACTGAAAAACTGTTTTTT
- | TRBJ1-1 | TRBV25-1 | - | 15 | CASRAGGRGNTEAFF | TGTGCCAGCAGAGCCGGGGGGAGGGGGAACACTGAAGCTTTCTTT
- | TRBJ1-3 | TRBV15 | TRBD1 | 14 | CATSQAGGGNTIYF | TGTGCCACCAGCCAGGCAGGGGGTGGAAACACCATATATTTT
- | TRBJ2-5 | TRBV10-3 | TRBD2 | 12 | CAIKAGGETQYF | TGTGCCATCAAAGCGGGAGGGGAGACCCAGTACTTC
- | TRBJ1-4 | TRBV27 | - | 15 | CASRLMGGSNEKLFF | TGTGCCAGCAGACTAATGGGGGGTAGTAATGAAAAACTGTTTTTT
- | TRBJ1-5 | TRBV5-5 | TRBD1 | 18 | CASSLERGTGGLGGPQHF | TGTGCCAGCAGCTTGGAACGCGGGACAGGGGGTCTCGGAGGGCCCCAGCATTTT
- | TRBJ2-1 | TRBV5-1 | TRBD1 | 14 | CASSFGTGGNEQFF | TGCGCCAGCAGCTTCGGGACAGGGGGCAATGAGCAGTTCTTC
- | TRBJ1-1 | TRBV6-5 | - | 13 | CASSPTLQGKAFF | TGTGCCAGCAGCCCCACTCTCCAGGGTAAAGCTTTCTTT
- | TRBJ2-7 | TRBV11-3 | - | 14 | CASSRRTVSYEQYF | TGTGCCAGCAGCCGGAGGACGGTATCCTACGAGCAGTACTTC
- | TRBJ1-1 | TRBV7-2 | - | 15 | CASSLAGGGGTEAFF | TGTGCCAGCAGCTTAGCAGGAGGCGGCGGTACTGAAGCTTTCTTT
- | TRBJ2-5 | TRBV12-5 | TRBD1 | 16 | CASGLEIRTGIETQYF | TGTGCTAGTGGTTTGGAAATAAGGACAGGGATAGAGACCCAGTACTTC
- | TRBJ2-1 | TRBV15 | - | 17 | CATSRDLREEFYNEQFF | TGTGCCACCAGCAGAGATCTTAGGGAGGAGTTCTACAATGAGCAGTTCTTC
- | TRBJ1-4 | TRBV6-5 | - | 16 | CASSYSNQGIFEKLFF | TGTGCCAGCAGTTACTCTAACCAGGGTATCTTTGAAAAACTGTTTTTT
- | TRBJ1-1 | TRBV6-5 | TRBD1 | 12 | CASSPGQGQTFF | TGTGCCAGCAGCCCTGGACAGGGGCAAACTTTCTTT
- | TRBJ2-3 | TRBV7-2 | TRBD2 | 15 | CASRLAGGSTDTQYF | TGTGCCAGCAGACTAGCGGGAGGGAGCACAGATACGCAGTATTTT
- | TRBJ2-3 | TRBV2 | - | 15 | CASSELRGAIDTQYF | TGTGCCAGCAGTGAATTACGGGGGGCCATAGATACGCAGTATTTT
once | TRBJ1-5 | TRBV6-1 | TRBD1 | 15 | CASRGQGEAYQPQHF | TGTGCCAGCAGAGGACAGGGGGAGGCTTATCAGCCCCAGCATTTT
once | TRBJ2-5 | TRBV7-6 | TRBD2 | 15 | CASSLLAGGSETQYF | TGTGCCAGCAGCCTCCTAGCGGGAGGATCAGAGACCCAGTACTTC
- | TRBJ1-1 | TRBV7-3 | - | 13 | CASSYSMNTEAFF | TGTGCCAGCAGCTACTCCATGAACACTGAAGCTTTCTTT
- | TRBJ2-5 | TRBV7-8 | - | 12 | CATSRERETQYF | TGTGCAACGTCGAGGGAGAGAGAGACCCAGTACTTC
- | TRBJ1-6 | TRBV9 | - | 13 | CASSVAGNSPLHF | TGTGCCAGCAGCGTAGCGGGGAATTCACCCCTCCACTTT